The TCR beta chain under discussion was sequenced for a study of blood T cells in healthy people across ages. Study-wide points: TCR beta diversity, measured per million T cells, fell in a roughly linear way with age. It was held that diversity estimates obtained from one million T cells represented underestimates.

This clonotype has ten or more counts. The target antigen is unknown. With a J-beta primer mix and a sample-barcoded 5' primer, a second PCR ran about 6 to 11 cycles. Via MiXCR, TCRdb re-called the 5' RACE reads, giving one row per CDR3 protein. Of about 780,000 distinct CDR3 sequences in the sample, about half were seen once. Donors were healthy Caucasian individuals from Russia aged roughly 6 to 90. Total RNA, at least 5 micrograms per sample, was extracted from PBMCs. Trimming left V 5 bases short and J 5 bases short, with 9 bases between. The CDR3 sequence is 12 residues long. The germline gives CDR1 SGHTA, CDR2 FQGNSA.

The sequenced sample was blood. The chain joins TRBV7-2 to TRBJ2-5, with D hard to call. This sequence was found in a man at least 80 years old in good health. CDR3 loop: CASSADGETQYF. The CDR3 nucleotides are TGTGCCAGCAGCGCAGATGGGGAGACCCAGTACTTC. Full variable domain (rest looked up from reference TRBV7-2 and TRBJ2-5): GAGVSQSPSNKVTEKGKDVELRCDPISGHTALYWYRQSLGQGLEFLIYFQGNSAPDKSGLPSDRFSAERTGGSVSTLTIQRTQQEDSAVYLCASSADGETQYFGPGTRLLVL.